This entry concerns a single TCR beta chain. Antigen: not known. The data were obtained in a study of cytomegalovirus exposure and HLA in healthy donors. The PCR ran on 60 Vbeta and 13 Jbeta primers. Sequencing was performed with immunoSEQ multiplex PCR; in TCRdb, only in-frame clones are kept and a portion is missing. Altogether fewer than 250,000 clones are present, over 60% being singletons, with the ten largest covering more than 4%. Germline CDR1 LNHDA, CDR2 SQIVND (reference sequence). The length of the CDR3 is 16 residues. The V and J ends lost 5 bases and 1 base respectively, with 17 bases between them. Study findings and constraints: Donors belonging to an Asian-associated ancestry cluster reportedly showed fewer N-insertions in productive TCRs than the roughly 700-donor mean, according to what a later analysis found. Among TCR beta chains, those listed as cytomegalovirus-associated numbered under 200.

The rearrangement links TRBV19 to TRBJ1-1, with a tentative D call TRBD1 (6 bases). The sample taken for sequencing was PBMCs. The sequence was obtained from a man aged 30-40 years in good health and CMV-seropositive. The CDR3 DNA is TGTGCCAGTAGTCTACACAGGACAGCAAGGAACACTGAAGCTTTCTTT. Protein sequence: CASSLHRTARNTEAFF.